The 31 T cell receptor beta chains reported below all come from one sample, sequenced in a study of CD8 T cell repertoires and HIV-1 epitope variants. Produced via immunoSEQ multiplex PCR; TCRdb's table is partial and in-frame only. The sample shows over 2,000 clones, about 61% of them seen only once. For these receptors, no antigen is known. The sequenced sample was cultured CD8+ T cells derived from PBMCs. These receptor sequences come from a male donor with HIV.

The chain joins TRBV5-1 to TRBJ2-3; 7 nucleotides agree with TRBD1. Trimming removed 0 bases from V and 13 bases from J; junction bases left unmatched: 8. This CDR3 has 13 residues. Looked up from germline, CDR1 is SGHRS and CDR2 is YFSETQ. The CDR3 DNA reads as TGCGCCAGCAGCTTGGAGGGGGCGCAGGCAAAGTATTTT. Its translation is CASSLEGAQAKYF.

V usage is TRBV9 and J usage is TRBJ2-2; D unclear. CDR3 size: 12 residues. Germline CDR1 reads SGDLS; CDR2 reads YYNGEE. The germline V and J ends were trimmed by 7 bases and 3 bases, with 7 bases remaining between them. In nucleotides, the CDR3 is TGTGCCAGCGGCCAAGACACCGGGGAGCTGTTTTTT. Translated, it gives CASGQDTGELFF.

The rearrangement joins TRBV5-1 to TRBJ1-1; D is unclear. The germline V and J ends were trimmed by 0 bases and 1 base, with 10 bases remaining between them. Looked up from germline, CDR1 is SGHRS and CDR2 is YFSETQ. The CDR3 is 15 residues long. CDR3 amino acids: CASSLEGRTNTEAFF. CDR3 nucleotides: TGCGCCAGCAGCTTGGAGGGAAGAACGAACACTGAAGCTTTCTTT.

The J gene is TRBJ2-1, the V gene TRBV4-3; 8 bases are shared with TRBD2. CDR3 length: 16 amino acids. The V and J ends lost 0 bases and 6 bases, in that order; junction bases with no gene match: 7. CDR1 and CDR2 from the germline V gene are LGHNA and YSLEER. The CDR3 reads CASSQDPAGASNEQFF. In DNA, the CDR3 is TGCGCCAGCAGCCAAGACCCAGCGGGGGCCTCCAATGAGCAGTTCTTC.

This chain connects TRBV2 to TRBJ1-2; TRBD1 matches at 7 bases. Trimming took 3 bases from V and 4 from J; bases not matched to a gene: 11. The CDR3 is 16 amino acids. The germline gives CDR1 SNHLY, CDR2 FYNNEI. CDR3 in DNA: TGTGCCAGCAGTGACCCCCGACAGGGAGGTGCCTATGGCTACACCTTC. This codes for CASSDPRQGGAYGYTF. The full variable domain, in which reference TRBV2 and TRBJ1-2 provide the parts outside the CDR3, is EPEVTQTPSHQVTQMGQEVILRCVPISNHLYFYWYRQILGQKVEFLVSFYNNEISEKSEIFDDQFSVERPDGSNFTLKIRSTKLEDSAMYFCASSDPRQGGAYGYTFGSGTRLTVV.

The chain carries TRBV9 and TRBJ1-1; 9 nucleotides match TRBD1. Germline lookup yields CDR1 SGDLS and CDR2 YYNGEE. Trimming cost V 3 bases and J 2 bases; bases outside gene matches: 5. This CDR3 comprises 15 residues. The DNA for the CDR3 is TGTGCCAGCAGCGCCGGGACAGGGATCAACACTGAAGCTTTCTTT. Translating it yields CASSAGTGINTEAFF.

The DNA for the CDR3 is TGTGCCAGCAGCCCTGAGGGCCCCTACAATGAGCAGTTCTTC. It encodes CASSPEGPYNEQFF. This chain links TRBV7-6 with TRBJ2-1; the D gene is possibly TRBD2 (5 bases). Germline V CDR1 and CDR2: SGHVS, FNYEAQ. V was shortened by 5 bases and J by 2 bases, with 10 bases between the two germline ends. The CDR3 extends over 14 amino acids.

The chain has TRBV5-1 and TRBJ2-7; perhaps TRBD1 as D (5 bases). This CDR3 comprises 15 residues. Trimming cost V 0 bases and J 1 base, with 11 bases left between them. Germline V gene sequence: CDR1 SGHRS, CDR2 YFSETQ. CDR3: CASSLDLGASYEQYF. The CDR3, as DNA: TGCGCCAGCAGCTTGGACCTTGGGGCGTCCTACGAGCAGTACTTC. Filled out from reference TRBV5-1 and TRBJ2-7, the complete variable domain reads KAGVTQTPRYLIKTRGQQVTLSCSPISGHRSVSWYQQTPGQGLQFLFEYFSETQRNKGNFPGRFSGRQFSNSRSEMNVSTLELGDSALYLCASSLDLGASYEQYFGPGTRLTVT.

This clone was observed a handful of times. The chain recombines TRBV15 with TRBJ1-5; D is unclear. V lost 3 bases to trimming and J lost 2 bases, with 8 bases between them. The germline gives CDR1 LNHNV, CDR2 YYDKDF (reference sequence). The CDR3 contains 14 residues. The chain's CDR3 is CATSSSAGNQPQHF. CDR3 sequence (DNA): TGTGCCACCAGCAGCAGTGCGGGCAATCAGCCCCAGCATTTT.

The rearrangement links TRBV9 to TRBJ1-4, with D possibly TRBD1 on 6 matching bases. CDR1 is SGDLS and CDR2 is YYNGEE in the germline V gene. Deletions cut 4 bases from V and 4 bases from J, with 8 bases between. There are 13 residues in the CDR3. The CDR3 spells CASSKGGNEKLFF. CDR3 nucleotides: TGTGCCAGCAGCAAGGGGGGTAATGAAAAACTGTTTTTT.

The chain combines TRBV4-1 with TRBJ2-3, with 11 bases lining up with TRBD2. Per the germline V gene, CDR1 is MGHRA and CDR2 is YSYEKL. The CDR3 runs to 16 residues. Trimming removed 2 bases from V and 0 bases from J; junction bases left unmatched: 1. CDR3 sequence reads: CASSQRLAGSTDTQYF. The CDR3 nucleotides read TGCGCCAGCAGCCAACGACTAGCGGGGAGCACAGATACGCAGTATTTT.

V is TRBV19 and J is TRBJ1-2; tentative D call: TRBD1 (5 bases). Germline loops: CDR1 LNHDA, CDR2 SQIVND (reference sequence). The germline V and J ends were trimmed by 6 bases and 13 bases, with 21 bases remaining between them. The CDR3 contains 13 residues. CDR3 region: CASRGGLDRGSTF. The CDR3, as DNA: TGTGCCAGTAGGGGCGGCCTTGACAGAGGAAGCACCTTC.

J is TRBJ1-5 and V is TRBV7-6; D call uncertain. The CDR3 extends over 12 amino acids. The germline gives CDR1 SGHVS, CDR2 FNYEAQ. V lost 6 bases, J lost 9 bases, and 12 bases lay in between. For the CDR3, the DNA is TGTGCCAGCAGTCATGGGTTCTGGCCCCAGCATTTT. Its translation: CASSHGFWPQHF.

A few counts support this clone. V usage is TRBV27 and J usage is TRBJ2-2; D gene unclear. CDR3 length: 13 amino acids. V was clipped by 5 bases and J by 6 bases, with 10 bases between them. Germline values: CDR1 MNHEY, CDR2 SMNVEV (reference sequence). CDR3 nucleotide sequence: TGTGCCAGCAGTAGGCAGGACCCCGGGGAGCTGTTTTTT. It specifies CASSRQDPGELFF.

J is TRBJ2-7 and V is TRBV28, with D possibly being TRBD2 (6 bases). From germline, CDR1 is MDHEN and CDR2 SYDVKM. V was shortened by 6 bases and J by 2 bases, with 20 bases between the two germline ends. This CDR3 has 16 amino acids. CDR3 nucleotides: TGTGCCAGCAGCTTAACCTCAGGGACTTTCGCCTACGAGCAGTACTTC. It is translated as CASSLTSGTFAYEQYF. Filled out from reference TRBV28 and TRBJ2-7, the complete variable domain reads DVKVTQSSRYLVKRTGEKVFLECVQDMDHENMFWYRQDPGLGLRLIYFSYDVKMKEKGDIPEGYSVSREKKERFSLILESASTNQTSMYLCASSLTSGTFAYEQYFGPGTRLTVT.

In its sample, this clone was seen a few times. The V call is TRBV7-3, the J call TRBJ2-4; tentative D call: TRBD2 (6 bases). This CDR3 spans 13 amino acids. Germline lookup yields CDR1 SGHTA and CDR2 FQGTGA. V was clipped by 5 bases and J by 9 bases, with 14 bases between them. Here the CDR3 DNA reads TGTGCCAGCAGCATGGGGGGTGCTAGCATTCAGTACTTC. This codes for CASSMGGASIQYF.

This rearrangement joins TRBV2 to TRBJ2-1; D gene ambiguous. The length of the CDR3 is 15 residues. Trimming took 5 bases from V and 3 from J, leaving 14 bases between them. CDR1 and CDR2 (germline): SNHLY, FYNNEI. The CDR3 sequence: CASSPYPKSYNEQFF. As DNA, the CDR3 is TGTGCCAGCAGTCCTTATCCTAAGAGCTACAATGAGCAGTTCTTC.

This clone was seen more than once but under ten times. At one end, the junction sequence differs from germline, possibly due to a read error. The CDR3 coding sequence is TGTGCTAGCAGCCCTCTGGGCACTGAAGCTTTCTTT. Translated, it gives CASSPLGTEAFF. This chain connects TRBV7-7 to TRBJ1-1; the D is unclear. Germline V CDR1 and CDR2: SSHAT, FNYEAQ (reference sequence). The CDR3 is made up of 12 amino acids.

This clone was found a few times. The rearrangement uses TRBV25-1 and TRBJ2-7; 7 positions match TRBD1. Germline V gene sequence: CDR1 MGHDK, CDR2 SYGVNS. CDR3 length equals 17 residues. V lost 5 bases to trimming and J lost 2 bases; unmatched junction nucleotides: 15. CDR3 amino acids: CASSPTVGLGQPYEQYF. CDR3 nucleotides: TGTGCCAGCAGTCCGACCGTAGGATTGGGACAGCCCTACGAGCAGTACTTC.

This chain connects TRBV4-2 to TRBJ2-3; 12 bases match TRBD2. J gave up 0 bases and V 1 base, and 5 bases lay outside the gene matches. The CDR3 has 18 residues. Germline V lookup: CDR1 LGHNA, CDR2 YNFKEQ. CDR3 residues: CASSQGLAGALSTDTQYF. The CDR3 DNA sequence: TGTGCCAGCAGCCAAGGACTAGCGGGGGCCTTAAGCACAGATACGCAGTATTTT.

This clone was counted only a few times. The CDR3 nucleotides are TGTGCCAGTAGTAACGCTCACGACTCACCTTCCTACGAGCAGTACTTC. Protein sequence: CASSNAHDSPSYEQYF. The chain combines TRBV19 with TRBJ2-7; no reliable D call. This CDR3 spans 16 amino acids. Germline V gene sequence: CDR1 LNHDA, CDR2 SQIVND (reference sequence). V lost 4 bases, J lost 1 base, and 17 bases lay in between.

The chain is built from TRBV15 and TRBJ2-7, with D possibly being TRBD1 (7 bases). V was trimmed by 2 bases and J by 1 base, leaving 12 bases between them. The CDR3 has 15 residues. Germline assignment: CDR1 LNHNV and CDR2 YYDKDF (reference sequence). CDR3 region: CATSRPQGGSYEQYF. In DNA form, the CDR3 reads TGTGCCACCAGCAGACCCCAGGGGGGTTCCTACGAGCAGTACTTC.

The V and J genes are TRBV18 and TRBJ2-3, with 7 bases identical to TRBD1. The CDR3 extends over 16 amino acids. The V gene end was trimmed by 1 base and the J gene end by 2 bases; junction bases not matched to a gene: 6. Germline-derived CDR1 and CDR2 are KGHSH and LQKENI. The CDR3 sequence: CASSPLGGSTTDTQYF. In DNA, the CDR3 is TGTGCCAGCTCACCACTAGGGGGCAGTACCACAGATACGCAGTATTTT.

The rearrangement uses TRBV15 and TRBJ2-1, with 7 positions matching TRBD1. CDR1 is LNHNV, CDR2 YYDKDF, per germline (reference sequence). The CDR3 contains 15 residues. Trimming cost V 0 bases and J 5 bases; bases outside gene matches: 4. For the CDR3, the DNA is TGTGCCACCAGCAGAGAATCGGGGACAGACAATGAGCAGTTCTTC. As protein: CATSRESGTDNEQFF.

This chain connects TRBV7-6 to TRBJ1-6; no definite D call. The germline gives CDR1 SGHVS, CDR2 FNYEAQ. V was trimmed by 5 bases and J by 6 bases, leaving 17 bases between them. CDR3 length: 16 amino acids. The CDR3 loop is CASSPGIPGSNSPLHF. The CDR3 bases are TGTGCCAGCAGCCCCGGAATCCCTGGGAGTAATTCACCCCTCCACTTT.

The J gene is TRBJ1-2, the V gene TRBV11-2; TRBD1 matches at 7 bases. This CDR3 is built from 15 residues. Germline CDR1 and CDR2: SGHAT and FQNNGV. V shed 4 bases, J shed 2 bases, and the junction held 7 bases outside the gene matches. The CDR3 protein is CASSSFRGGNYGYTF. The CDR3 nucleotides read TGTGCCAGCAGCTCCTTCAGGGGGGGGAACTATGGCTACACCTTC.

The V and J genes are TRBV11-3 and TRBJ2-6, with a tentative D call TRBD1 (6 bases). Germline loops: CDR1 SGHNT, CDR2 YENEEA. Trimming removed 3 bases at V and 0 bases at J, with 12 bases between. The length of the CDR3 is 17 residues. CDR3 coding DNA: TGTGCCAGCAGCTTCAGTTCAGGGGCCTCTGGGGCCAACGTCCTGACTTTC. It encodes CASSFSSGASGANVLTF.

In its sample, this clone ranks as hyperexpanded. The CDR3 sequence: CASSQDPPDLDYGYTF. The CDR3 bases are TGCGCCAGCAGCCAAGATCCCCCAGACTTGGACTATGGCTACACCTTC. The chain joins TRBV4-1 to TRBJ1-2; no definite D call. V was pared by 0 bases and J by 3 bases, with 14 bases between. Per the germline V gene, CDR1 is MGHRA and CDR2 is YSYEKL. This CDR3 region has 16 residues.

This clone was seen once. V gene TRBV28 combines with J gene TRBJ1-1; a weak D match, TRBD1 (5 bases). CDR1 is MDHEN and CDR2 is SYDVKM in the germline V gene. With 5 bases removed from V and 11 bases from J, the gap between germline ends came to 15 bases. The length of the CDR3 is 12 residues. The CDR3 DNA sequence: TGTGCCAGCAGTCAGCGGGCCAGGGAGGCTTTCTTT. The encoded protein is CASSQRAREAFF.

Here the CDR3 reads CASSSTGTGDEQYF. CDR3 in DNA: TGTGCCAGCAGTTCCACCGGGACAGGGGACGAGCAGTACTTC. The chain recombines TRBV6-5 with TRBJ2-7; TRBD1 aligns across 10 bases. This CDR3 has 14 amino acids. CDR1 is MNHEY and CDR2 is SVGAGI in the germline V gene. J was trimmed by 5 bases and V by 4 bases; bases with no gene match: 5.

The chain carries TRBV19 and TRBJ1-1, with D maybe TRBD1 (5 bases). V was pared by 0 bases and J by 6 bases, with 8 bases between. Looked up from germline, CDR1 is LNHDA and CDR2 is SQIVND (reference sequence). The CDR3 is 13 residues long. The CDR3: CASSIDRTPEAFF. CDR3 nucleotide sequence: TGTGCCAGTAGTATAGACCGGACACCTGAAGCTTTCTTT.